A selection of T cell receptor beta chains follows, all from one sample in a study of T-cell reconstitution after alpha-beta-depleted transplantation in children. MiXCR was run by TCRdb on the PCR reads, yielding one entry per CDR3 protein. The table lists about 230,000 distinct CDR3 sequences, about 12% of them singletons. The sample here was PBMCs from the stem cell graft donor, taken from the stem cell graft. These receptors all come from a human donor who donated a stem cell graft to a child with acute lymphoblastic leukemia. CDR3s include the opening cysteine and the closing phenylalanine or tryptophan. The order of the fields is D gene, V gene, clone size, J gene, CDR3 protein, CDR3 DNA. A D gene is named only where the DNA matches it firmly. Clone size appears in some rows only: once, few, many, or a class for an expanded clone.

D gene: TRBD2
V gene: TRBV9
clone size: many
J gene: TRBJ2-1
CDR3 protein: CASSVGTGGPPYNEQFF
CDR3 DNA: TGTGCCAGCAGCGTAGGTACGGGAGGGCCCCCCTACAATGAGCAGTTCTTC

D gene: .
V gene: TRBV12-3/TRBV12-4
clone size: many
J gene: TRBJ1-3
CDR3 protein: CASSTGTNTIYF
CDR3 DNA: TGTGCCAGCAGCACAGGAACAAACACCATATATTTT

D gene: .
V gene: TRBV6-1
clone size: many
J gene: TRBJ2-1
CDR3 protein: CASTRTGVYNEQFF
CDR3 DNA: TGTGCCAGCACACGGACCGGGGTGTACAATGAGCAGTTCTTC

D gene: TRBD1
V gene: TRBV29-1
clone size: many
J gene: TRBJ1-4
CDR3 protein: CSVEAGQGNEKLFF
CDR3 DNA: TGCAGCGTTGAGGCGGGACAGGGAAATGAAAAACTGTTTTTT

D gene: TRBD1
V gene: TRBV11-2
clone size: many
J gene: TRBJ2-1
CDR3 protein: CASSLRLGQGMLDEQFF
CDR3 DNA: TGTGCCAGCAGCTTACGACTGGGACAGGGGATGTTGGATGAGCAGTTCTTC

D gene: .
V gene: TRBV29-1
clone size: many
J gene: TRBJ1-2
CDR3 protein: CSVNRAPDGYTF
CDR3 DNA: TGCAGCGTTAATCGTGCCCCAGACGGCTACACCTTC

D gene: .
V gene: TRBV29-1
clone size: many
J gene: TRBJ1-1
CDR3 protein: CSFLVMNTEAFF
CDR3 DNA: TGCAGCTTTCTGGTTATGAACACTGAAGCTTTCTTT

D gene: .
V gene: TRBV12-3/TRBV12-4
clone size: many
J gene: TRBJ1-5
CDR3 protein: CASSSVDGSVQPQHF
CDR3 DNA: TGTGCCAGCAGTTCCGTCGACGGCTCCGTCCAGCCCCAGCATTTT

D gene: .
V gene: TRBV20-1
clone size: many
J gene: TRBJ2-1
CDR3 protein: CSPVDNEQFF
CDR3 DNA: TGCAGTCCCGTCGACAATGAGCAGTTCTTC

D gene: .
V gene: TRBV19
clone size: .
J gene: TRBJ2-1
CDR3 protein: CASSISLRAGNEQFF
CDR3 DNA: TGTGCCAGTAGTATTTCCCTGAGGGCAGGGAATGAGCAGTTCTTC

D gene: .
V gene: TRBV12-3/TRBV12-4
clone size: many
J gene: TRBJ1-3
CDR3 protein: CASSPNSGNTIYF
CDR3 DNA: TGTGCCAGCTCACCTAACTCTGGAAACACCATATATTTT

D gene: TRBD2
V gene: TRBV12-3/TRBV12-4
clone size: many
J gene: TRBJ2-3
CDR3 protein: CASILGLAGWDTQYF
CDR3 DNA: TGTGCCAGCATCCTCGGACTAGCGGGTTGGGATACGCAGTATTTT

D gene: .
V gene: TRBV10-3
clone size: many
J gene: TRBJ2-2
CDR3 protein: CAISELIDSSVVSTGELFF
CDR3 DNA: TGTGCCATCAGCGAGCTCATTGACAGTTCGGTTGTGAGCACCGGGGAGCTGTTTTTT

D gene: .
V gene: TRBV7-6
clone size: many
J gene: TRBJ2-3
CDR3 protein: CASSLEQGATQYF
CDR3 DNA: TGTGCCAGCAGCTTAGAACAGGGCGCGACGCAGTATTTT

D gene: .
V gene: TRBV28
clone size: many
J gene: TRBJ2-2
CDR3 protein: CASSPSAYVTHTGELFF
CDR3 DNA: TGTGCCAGCAGTCCCTCGGCTTACGTTACACACACCGGGGAGCTGTTTTTT

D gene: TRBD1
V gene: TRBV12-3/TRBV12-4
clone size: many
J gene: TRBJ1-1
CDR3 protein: CASCNRQGATEAFF
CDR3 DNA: TGTGCCAGCTGCAATCGACAGGGGGCTACTGAAGCTTTCTTT

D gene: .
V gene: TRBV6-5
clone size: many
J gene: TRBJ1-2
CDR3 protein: CASGTGANYGYTF
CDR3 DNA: TGTGCCAGCGGGACTGGAGCTAACTATGGCTACACCTTC

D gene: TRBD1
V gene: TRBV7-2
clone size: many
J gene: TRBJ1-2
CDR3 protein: CASSTGQGDGYTF
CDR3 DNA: TGTGCCAGCAGCACGGGACAGGGGGATGGCTACACCTTC

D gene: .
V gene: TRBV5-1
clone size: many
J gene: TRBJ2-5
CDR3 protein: CASSGVGETQYF
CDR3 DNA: TGCGCCAGCAGCGGGGTCGGGGAGACCCAGTACTTC

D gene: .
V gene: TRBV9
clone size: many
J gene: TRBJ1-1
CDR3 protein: CASCSGTDDTEAFF
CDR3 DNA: TGTGCCAGCTGTTCCGGAACGGATGACACTGAAGCTTTCTTT

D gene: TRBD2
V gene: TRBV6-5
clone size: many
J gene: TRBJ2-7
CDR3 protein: CASSYRAAGAGYEQYF
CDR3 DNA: TGTGCCAGCAGTTACAGGGCAGCGGGAGCTGGGTACGAGCAGTACTTC

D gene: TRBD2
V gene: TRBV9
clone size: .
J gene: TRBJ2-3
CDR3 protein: CASSVERGGPDTQYF
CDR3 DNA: TGTGCCAGCAGCGTAGAGCGGGGGGGCCCAGATACGCAGTATTTT

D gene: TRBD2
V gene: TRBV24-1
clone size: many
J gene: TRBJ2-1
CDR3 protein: CATSDHSSGKGSYNEQFF
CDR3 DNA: TGTGCCACCAGTGACCACTCTAGCGGGAAAGGGTCCTACAATGAGCAGTTCTTC

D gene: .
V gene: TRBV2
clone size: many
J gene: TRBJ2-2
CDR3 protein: CASSGKSGVPGELFF
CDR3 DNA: TGTGCCAGCAGCGGGAAGTCAGGTGTCCCCGGGGAGCTGTTTTTT

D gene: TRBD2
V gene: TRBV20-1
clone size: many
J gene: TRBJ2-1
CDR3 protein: CSASWREARNEQFF
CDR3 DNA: TGCAGTGCTAGTTGGCGGGAGGCGCGAAATGAGCAGTTCTTC

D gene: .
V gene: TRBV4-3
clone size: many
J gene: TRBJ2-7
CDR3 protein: CASSLGHTYEQYF
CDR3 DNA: TGCGCCAGCAGCCTTGGACATACCTACGAGCAGTACTTC

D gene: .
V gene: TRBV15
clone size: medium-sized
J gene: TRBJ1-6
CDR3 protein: CATSSFLQGLDSPLHF
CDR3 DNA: TGTGCCACCAGCAGCTTCCTACAGGGACTGGATTCACCCCTCCACTTT

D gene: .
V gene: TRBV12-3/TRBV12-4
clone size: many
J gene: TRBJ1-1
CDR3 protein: CASRPRGAATEAFF
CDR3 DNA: TGTGCCAGCCGCCCGCGGGGGGCGGCCACTGAAGCTTTCTTT

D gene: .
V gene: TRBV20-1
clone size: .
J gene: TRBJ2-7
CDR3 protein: CSARDLRASEQYF
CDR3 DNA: TGCAGTGCTAGAGATCTCAGGGCTAGCGAGCAGTACTTC

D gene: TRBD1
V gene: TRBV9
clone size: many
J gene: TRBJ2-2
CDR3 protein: CASSDQGAWNTGELFF
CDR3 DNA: TGTGCCAGCAGCGACCAGGGGGCTTGGAACACCGGGGAGCTGTTTTTT

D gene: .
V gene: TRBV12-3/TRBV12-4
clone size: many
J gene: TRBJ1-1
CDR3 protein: CASSPKDRTGTEAFF
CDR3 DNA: TGTGCCAGCAGTCCAAAAGACAGGACCGGGACTGAAGCTTTCTTT

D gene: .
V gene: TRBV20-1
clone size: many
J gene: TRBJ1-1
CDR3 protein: CSARDRRPAENTEAFF
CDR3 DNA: TGCAGTGCTAGAGACAGAAGACCAGCCGAAAACACTGAAGCTTTCTTT

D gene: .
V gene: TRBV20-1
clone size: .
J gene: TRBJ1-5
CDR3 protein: CSAPEFRDSNQPQHF
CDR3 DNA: TGCAGTGCTCCAGAATTCCGGGACAGCAATCAGCCCCAGCATTTT

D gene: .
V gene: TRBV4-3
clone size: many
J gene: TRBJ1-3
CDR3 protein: CASSQGLSEDTIYF
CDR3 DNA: TGCGCCAGCAGCCAAGGTCTCTCTGAGGACACCATATATTTT

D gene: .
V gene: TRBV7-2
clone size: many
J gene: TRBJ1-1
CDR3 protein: CASSLKNPNTEAFF
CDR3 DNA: TGTGCCAGCAGCTTAAAGAACCCGAACACTGAAGCTTTCTTT

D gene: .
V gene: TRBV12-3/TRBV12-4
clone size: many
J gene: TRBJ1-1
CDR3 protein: CASSALFRRPVNTEAFF
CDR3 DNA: TGTGCCAGCAGCGCCCTCTTTAGACGGCCAGTGAACACTGAAGCTTTCTTT

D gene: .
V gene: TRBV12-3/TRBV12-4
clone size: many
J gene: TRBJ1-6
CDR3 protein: CASRGLELTGQSPLHF
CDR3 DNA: TGTGCCAGCAGGGGGCTGGAGCTAACGGGGCAATCACCCCTCCACTTT

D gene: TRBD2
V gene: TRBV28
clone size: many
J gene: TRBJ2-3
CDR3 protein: CASSAGSGGEWSTDTQYF
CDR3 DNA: TGTGCCAGCAGCGCAGGGAGCGGGGGGGAGTGGAGCACAGATACGCAGTATTTT

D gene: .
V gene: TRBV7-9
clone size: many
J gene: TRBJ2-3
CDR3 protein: CASSSNSDTQYF
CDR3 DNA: TGTGCCAGCAGCTCCAACTCAGATACGCAGTATTTT

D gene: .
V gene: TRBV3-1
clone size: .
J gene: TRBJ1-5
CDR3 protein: CASSQFGVQPQHF
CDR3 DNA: TGTGCCAGCAGCCAGTTCGGTGTTCAGCCCCAGCATTTT

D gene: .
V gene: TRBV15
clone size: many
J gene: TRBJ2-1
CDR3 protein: CATSRGGSGYNEQFF
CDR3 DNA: TGTGCCACCAGCAGAGGAGGGAGCGGCTACAATGAGCAGTTCTTC

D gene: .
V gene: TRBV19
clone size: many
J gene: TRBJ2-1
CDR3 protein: CASSIFYSTTLPNEQFF
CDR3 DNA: TGTGCCAGTAGTATTTTCTACTCTACCACCCTTCCCAATGAGCAGTTCTTC

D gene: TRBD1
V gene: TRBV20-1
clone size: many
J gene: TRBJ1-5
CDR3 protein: CSAQGARNQPQHF
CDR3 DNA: TGCAGTGCACAGGGGGCGAGAAATCAGCCCCAGCATTTT

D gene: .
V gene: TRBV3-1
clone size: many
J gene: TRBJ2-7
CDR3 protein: CASSQAHEQYF
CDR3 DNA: TGTGCCAGCAGCCAAGCCCACGAGCAGTACTTC

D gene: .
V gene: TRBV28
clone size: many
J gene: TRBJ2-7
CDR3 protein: CASSLSGAPSYEQYF
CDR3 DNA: TGTGCCAGCAGTTTATCAGGGGCGCCGTCCTACGAGCAGTACTTC

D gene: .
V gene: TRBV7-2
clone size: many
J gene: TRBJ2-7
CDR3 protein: CASSSMGGYEQYF
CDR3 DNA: TGTGCCAGCAGCTCCATGGGTGGCTACGAGCAGTACTTC

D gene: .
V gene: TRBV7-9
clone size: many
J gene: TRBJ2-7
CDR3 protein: CASSSPYEQYF
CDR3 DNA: TGTGCCAGCAGCTCCCCCTACGAGCAGTACTTC